This T cell receptor beta chain is drawn from a study of shared clonotypes between healthy human individuals. Study-level points and caveats: Genetic and exposure-history diversity was limited by the small donor number.

Each donor was a Caucasian adult residing in Nashville, Tennessee. About 30,000 T cell genomes, or approximately 300 ng DNA, went into unsorted PBMC replicate PCRs. In the original workflow: ImmunoSEQ sequences covered only the junction and lacked quality scores; filtering therefore differed. Profiling relied on immunoSEQ multiplex PCR, and the TCRdb table lists in-frame clones only, not all of them. V, J and clone size derive from that table, while D and trimming were established from the DNA sequence. The data hold hundreds of thousands of clones, with 70% to 80% observed a single time. CDR3 length equals 15 residues. Germline V gives CDR1 SEHNR, CDR2 FQNEAQ (reference sequence). V shed 5 bases, J shed 10 bases, and the junction held 11 bases outside the gene matches. As regards this clone: Its antigen is currently unknown.

The chain is built from TRBV7-9 and TRBJ2-1; 10 bases are shared with TRBD2. This TCR was sampled from a woman between 35 and 50 years old in good health. Some clones in this sample may be carry-over from other donors' samples. The sample consisted of PBMCs. CDR3 sequence (DNA): TGTGCCAGCAGCCAGAGACCGGGACTAGCGCCAGAGCAGTTCTTC. Amino acid sequence: CASSQRPGLAPEQFF. The whole variable domain, remainder taken from reference TRBV7-9 and TRBJ2-1, is DTGVSQNPRHKITKRGQNVTFRCDPISEHNRLYWYRQTLGQGPEFLTYFQNEAQLEKSRLLSDRFSAERPKGSFSTLEIQRTEQGDSAMYLCASSQRPGLAPEQFFGPGTRLTVL.